This TCR beta chain was sequenced during a study of control samples from healthy donors and cancer patients. Sequencing used immunoSEQ multiplex PCR; TCRdb keeps in-frame clones, though not all of them. The table has about 35,000 clones, over 85% seen once. CDR3 length: 14 residues. The ends were cut back, 4 bases at V and 4 bases at J, with 13 bases in the middle. CDR1 and CDR2 from the germline V gene are LNHDA and SQIVND (reference sequence). This clonotype was sampled from a man aged 35-49 years with colorectal cancer. The chain uses TRBV19 and TRBJ1-2; D is ambiguous. The sequenced material came from PBMCs. For the CDR3, the DNA is TGTGCCAGTAGTAACCGGGGATCGGCCTATGGCTACACCTTC. Translation: CASSNRGSAYGYTF.